Reported below is one TCR beta chain. Its specific antigen is unknown. One base away there is no much larger clone; base qualities are not given. This entry is derived from a study of shared clonotypes between healthy human individuals (dated by TCRdb to between 2020 and 2021). At the level of the whole study: The cohort included three men and a couple of women between 18 and 49 years of age. To estimate repertoire size and how much clonotype sharing occurs between individuals, the study deeply sequenced the blood TCR repertoires of roughly 5 healthy adults. To increase sequencing depth and limit assay-specific biases, different laboratories used diverse techniques to prepare libraries and sequence TCR repertoires. Each donor's leukapheresis produced roughly between roughly 0.9 and 9 billion PBMCs. For each donor, CD4 naive and CD4 memory were each run on three plates, CD8 naive on two plates, and CD8 memory on one plate. Overall study results and their limits: Pairwise subsampling indicated that sequencing depth was expected to affect the degree of clonotype sharing among donors. Across four donors, roughly 5.4% of naive CD4, 3% to 4% of naive CD8, under 2.5% of memory CD4, and roughly 0.4% of memory CD8 clonotypes were shared. Incomplete sequencing was indicated by rarefaction of sorted-subset datasets, despite the large sequencing depth. Larger estimated clonotype richness was generally found for naive subsets than for memory subsets. Compared with non-shared clonotypes, clonotypes shared by all four sorted-subset donors had higher generation probabilities. Sampling was restricted to blood, and TCR repertoires in tissue are likely to differ from TCR repertoires in blood. The genetic and exposure-history diversity represented was limited by the small number of donors.

Using the deep immunoSEQ assay, TCR CDR3 regions were amplified from genomic DNA by multiplex PCR. Extracted genomic DNA from each cell subset was distributed evenly across all wells of several immunoSEQ 96-well plates, and each plate was treated as a replicate. For sorted subsets, about 200 ng genomic DNA, equal to 30,000 to 35,000 T cell genomes, was loaded into each replicate PCR. Purified libraries were quantified with a Qubit 3.0 fluorometer, sized on a Bioanalyzer 2100, and re-quantified with the KAPA Library Quantification kit. Each immunoSEQ 96-well plate was sequenced on its own single-read 150-cycle Illumina NextSeq 550 flow cell. Per the original workflow: The immunoSEQ output contained only junctional sequences without quality scores, so filtering could not match that applied to full-length reads. Sequences were annotated with PyIR, a Python wrapper for IgBLAST v1.9, using IMGT germline references to assign V/J genes and CDR3. Reads were filtered out if the reads had weak V/J assignments (E-value above 1e-6), no CDR3, stop codons, out-of-frame junctions, or ambiguous translated residues. V3J clonotypes were defined as sequences sharing the same inferred V gene, J gene, and CDR3 amino acid sequence. To compute the percentage overlap between repertoires, the number of shared unique clonotypes was divided by the size of the smaller repertoire. Richness of each repertoire was evaluated using RTK rarefaction, the Chao1 estimator, and Recon v2.1 estimates of unobserved clonotypes. OLGA was used to compute generation probabilities for all TCRbeta clonotypes that the gDNA method yielded from a handful of donors. TCRdb provides this immuneACCESS table in a form limited to in-frame rearrangements. Some clones are lacking; in checked studies, under half of them reflect an unresolved V gene, and why the rest are absent is not known. Clonal size and the V and J genes are those of that table, whereas D and trimming came from the DNA. The table for this sample lists roughly 2.2 million clones; 92% of them were counted only once. 0.37% of the sample is held by the ten biggest clonotypes.

The donors were healthy, HIV-negative adults with no recently reported acute infections or vaccinations. Only Caucasian adults living in Nashville, Tennessee, USA were represented among the donors. CD4+ T cells were enriched through magnetic negative selection, after which naive cells were positively selected on CD45RA and the remaining negative fraction served as the memory subset. Blood was collected by leukapheresis, and PBMCs were isolated by Ficoll-Histopaque density gradient centrifugation and then cryopreserved in liquid nitrogen vapor phase. Purity and quantity of every magnetically sorted T cell population were checked by analytical flow cytometry. Genomic DNA was isolated from each sorted fraction and quantified by UV absorbance on a Nanodrop 2000c. The CDR3 numbers 13 residues from cysteine through phenylalanine. The CDR3 DNA has 39 bases and is translated from base 1. V has 6 bases trimmed and J has 5 bases trimmed; junction bases matching no gene number 3. CDR1 is given as MNHEY and CDR2 as SVGAGI, both from the germline V gene.

This receptor chain uses TRBV6-5 and TRBJ1-5, and 8 bases in between align with TRBD1. The receptor was isolated from a man younger than 35 in good health. Some clones in this sample may be carry-over from other donors' samples. Input material: naive CD4+ T cells from PBMCs. The sample's cell subset or site label is to be understood as: CD45RA+ positively selected. The DNA sequence follows: TGTGCCAGCAGCCAGGGGGCATATCAGCCCCAGCATTTT. This translates into CASSQGAYQPQHF.